Shown below are 6 T cell receptor beta chains from a single sample sequenced in a study of cytomegalovirus exposure and HLA in healthy donors (dated by TCRdb to the late 2010s). Receptors were amplified or captured by the immunoSEQ multiplex PCR assay. A mixture of 60 forward primers for TCR Vbeta segments and 13 reverse primers for TCR Jbeta segments was used in the multiplex PCR. TCRdb took over this immuneACCESS table, retaining in-frame rearrangements with V and J assigned. Such tables are incomplete; in checked studies, under half of the missing clones stem from an unresolved V gene, and the remainder is unexplained. This sample holds around 140,000 clones; approximately 78% were observed only once. The ten largest account for roughly 7.7% of the sample. Sequencing used PBMCs. The receptors derive from a woman aged 45-65 years in good health and CMV-seropositive.

The chain couples TRBV11-3 to TRBJ2-2; the D gene is possibly TRBD1 (6 bases). From germline, CDR1 is SGHNT and CDR2 YENEEA. CDR3 length: 15 residues. V was clipped by 1 base and J by 4 bases, with 10 bases between them. The CDR3 sequence is CASSLVLGGTGELFF. The CDR3 nucleotides are TGTGCCAGCAGCTTAGTTTTAGGGGGCACCGGGGAGCTGTTTTTT.

The V gene is TRBV5-1, the J gene TRBJ2-3; 9 bases map to TRBD1. The CDR3 is 14 residues long. From germline, CDR1 is SGHRS and CDR2 YFSETQ. V lost 5 bases to trimming and J lost 0 bases; unmatched junction nucleotides: 1. CDR3 sequence reads: CASRDRGSTDTQYF. The CDR3 DNA follows: TGCGCCAGCAGGGACAGGGGTAGCACAGATACGCAGTATTTT.

This chain joins TRBV6-1 and TRBJ1-3; D might be TRBD1 (5 bases). The CDR3 has 20 residues. Germline V CDR1 and CDR2: MNHNS, SASEGT. V dropped 4 bases and J dropped 0 bases, with 25 bases sitting between them. CDR3 amino acids: CASSASVLDNWGSSGNTIYF. In DNA form, the CDR3 reads TGTGCCAGCAGTGCCTCAGTACTTGATAACTGGGGCAGCTCTGGAAACACCATATATTTT.

V usage is TRBV2 and J usage is TRBJ2-1; 10 nucleotides agree with TRBD2. With 7 bases clipped from V and 8 bases from J, the junction kept 8 bases outside the gene matches. This CDR3 has 14 residues. Germline V gives CDR1 SNHLY, CDR2 FYNNEI. The CDR3 spells CASKVAGGTDEQFF. For the CDR3, the DNA is TGTGCCAGCAAAGTAGCGGGAGGTACGGATGAGCAGTTCTTC.

This clone was counted a single time. The V gene is TRBV7-9, the J gene TRBJ2-1; TRBD2 aligns across 8 bases. Germline V gene data show CDR1 as SEHNR and CDR2 as FQNEAQ (reference sequence). After removal of 4 bases from V and 1 base from J, the junction contained 6 bases not matched to a gene. The CDR3 covers 16 residues. The CDR3 sequence: CASSSRGGASYNEQFF. In nucleotides, the CDR3 is TGTGCCAGCAGCTCCCGGGGGGGCGCGTCCTACAATGAGCAGTTCTTC.

The genes are TRBV13 and TRBJ2-2, with D maybe TRBD1 (8 bases). Germline CDR1 reads PRHDT; CDR2 reads FYEKMQ (reference sequence). This CDR3 comprises 16 residues. V was clipped by 5 bases and J by 4 bases, with 17 bases between them. The CDR3, as DNA: TGTGCCAGCAGCCTTCGGACAGGGAGGGTCACCGGGGAGCTGTTTTTT. Its translation is CASSLRTGRVTGELFF.